One sample yielded the 16 T cell receptor beta chains listed below, sequenced in a study of blood T cell repertoires in COVID-19 (TCRdb year 2020). Library preparation employed the immunoSEQ multiplex PCR assay. TCRdb re-hosts the immuneACCESS table, in-frame sequences only. Its copies lack some clones; in the studies checked, an unresolved V gene accounts for under half of them, and the cause for the rest is not known. For this sample the table gives some 100,000 clones, of which about 83% were detected only once. Together, the top ten hold approximately 5.6% of the sample. Input material: peripheral blood. The receptor source for this set is a man in his sixties or seventies with acute or convalescent COVID-19.

DNA of the CDR3: TGTGCCAGCAGCTTTGTCTGGGAGTACAATGAGCAGTTCTTC. This sequence encodes CASSFVWEYNEQFF. The rearrangement uses TRBV7-9 and TRBJ2-1; the D gene is possibly TRBD2 (5 bases). Deletions cut 3 bases from V and 4 bases from J, with 10 bases between. From germline, CDR1 is SEHNR and CDR2 FQNEAQ (reference sequence). This CDR3 spans 14 amino acids. Drawing the rest from reference TRBV7-9 and TRBJ2-1, the complete variable domain is DTGVSQNPRHKITKRGQNVTFRCDPISEHNRLYWYRQTLGQGPEFLTYFQNEAQLEKSRLLSDRFSAERPKGSFSTLEIQRTEQGDSAMYLCASSFVWEYNEQFFGPGTRLTVL.

This clone was counted between two and nine times. The chain combines TRBV2 with TRBJ1-1; no clear D. Germline CDR1 and CDR2: SNHLY and FYNNEI. The CDR3 spans 13 residues. Trimming pared 1 base from V and 0 bases from J, leaving 3 bases between. The CDR3 bases are TGTGCCAGCAGTGAAGATATGAACACTGAAGCTTTCTTT. This encodes CASSEDMNTEAFF. The full variable domain, completed using reference TRBV2 and TRBJ1-1, is EPEVTQTPSHQVTQMGQEVILRCVPISNHLYFYWYRQILGQKVEFLVSFYNNEISEKSEIFDDQFSVERPDGSNFTLKIRSTKLEDSAMYFCASSEDMNTEAFFGQGTRLTVV.

This clone was recorded only once. This rearrangement joins TRBV7-2 to TRBJ2-3; D perhaps matches TRBD2 (6 bases). V gave up 3 bases and J gave up 2 bases, with 12 bases separating them. This CDR3 contains 15 residues. Germline V gene lookup returns CDR1 SGHTA and CDR2 FQGNSA. The CDR3 region is CASSLTRSPTDTQYF. In nucleotides, the CDR3 is TGTGCCAGCAGCTTGACTAGGTCTCCCACAGATACGCAGTATTTT. The full variable domain, with the rest looked up from reference TRBV7-2 and TRBJ2-3, is GAGVSQSPSNKVTEKGKDVELRCDPISGHTALYWYRQSLGQGLEFLIYFQGNSAPDKSGLPSDRFSAERTGGSVSTLTIQRTQQEDSAVYLCASSLTRSPTDTQYFGPGTRLTVL.

The rearrangement links TRBV6-2 or TRBV6-3 to TRBJ2-3; no firm D call. Deletions cut 5 bases from V and 4 bases from J, with 7 bases between. The CDR3 totals 12 residues. The V gene's germline CDR1 is MNHEY and CDR2 SVGEGT. The CDR3 nucleotides are TGTGCCAGCAGTCCCTCTCCAGATACGCAGTATTTT. Its translation is CASSPSPDTQYF.

This sequence joins TRBV7-3 and TRBJ2-1; the match to TRBD2 covers 7 bases. This CDR3 comprises 12 residues. CDR1 and CDR2 (germline): SGHTA, FQGTGA. Trimming removed 8 bases from V and 16 bases from J; junction bases left unmatched: 14. CDR3 in amino acids: CASSPSPGLLFF. The CDR3 nucleotides are TGTGCCAGCTCCCCCAGTCCGGGACTACTATTCTTC.

This clone was counted between two and nine times. The V and J genes are TRBV3-1 (or the pseudogene TRBV3-2) and TRBJ2-2, with a weak D call TRBD1 (5 bases). V lost 1 base and J lost 7, with 7 bases in between. Germline V gives CDR1 LGHDT, CDR2 YNNKEL (reference sequence). The CDR3 covers 13 residues. The CDR3 spells CASSQGGGGELFF. The CDR3, as DNA: TGTGCCAGCAGCCAAGGGGGCGGCGGGGAGCTGTTTTTT.

This clone was seen a handful of times. The rearrangement uses TRBV5-1 and TRBJ1-3; possible D gene TRBD1, 5 bases. The CDR3 sequence is 16 residues long. Trimming took 7 bases from V and 0 from J, leaving 17 bases between them. From germline, CDR1 is SGHRS and CDR2 YFSETQ. CDR3 sequence reads: CASGPTGGVSGNTIYF. The CDR3, as DNA: TGCGCCAGCGGACCCACGGGGGGAGTCTCTGGAAACACCATATATTTT.

Points on this clone: The sample holds other DNA sequences that translate to the same CDR3. CDR3: CASSLQGPYGYTF. DNA for the CDR3: TGTGCCAGCAGTTTACAGGGGCCCTATGGCTACACCTTC. The chain is built from TRBV27 and TRBJ1-2, with D possibly matching TRBD1 (6 bases). Trimming took 2 bases from V and 4 from J, leaving 8 bases between them. The CDR3 is made up of 13 amino acids. Germline V gene lookup returns CDR1 MNHEY and CDR2 SMNVEV (reference sequence).

This chain joins TRBV20-1 and TRBJ2-3, with 7 bases identical to TRBD1. J was trimmed by 3 bases and V by 3 bases; bases with no gene match: 12. The CDR3 is 16 amino acids. Germline CDR1 and CDR2: DFQATT and SNEGSKA (reference sequence). DNA for the CDR3: TGCAGTGCTAGTCCCCGGGCAGGGGGACGGACAGATACGCAGTATTTT. It is translated as CSASPRAGGRTDTQYF.

The chain has TRBV5-8 and TRBJ1-6; D gene uncertain. The CDR3 runs 15 residues. The ends were cut back, 1 base at V and 5 bases at J, with 10 bases in the middle. Per germline, CDR1 SGHTS and CDR2 YDEGEE. The DNA for the CDR3 is TGTGCCAGCAGCTTGCGACACATAGATAATTCACCCCTCCACTTT. Amino acid sequence: CASSLRHIDNSPLHF.

The chain recombines TRBV6-6 with TRBJ2-3; TRBD1 agrees at 10 bases. The V gene end was trimmed by 11 bases and the J gene end by 5 bases; junction bases not matched to a gene: 4. The CDR3 is 12 amino acids. Germline V lookup: CDR1 MNHNY, CDR2 SVGAGI (reference sequence). The CDR3 coding sequence is TGTGCCGGGGGACAGGGGAAAGATACGCAGTATTTT. Its protein product is CAGGQGKDTQYF.

V gene TRBV3-1 (or the pseudogene TRBV3-2) combines with J gene TRBJ1-1; TRBD1 matches at 9 bases. Germline values: CDR1 LGHDT, CDR2 YNNKEL (reference sequence). The V gene end was trimmed by 1 base and the J gene end by 5 bases; junction bases not matched to a gene: 2. The CDR3 contains 14 residues. The CDR3 region has the DNA TGTGCCAGCAGCCAAGGGACAGGGGAGACTGAAGCTTTCTTT. Translating gives CASSQGTGETEAFF.

The chain is built from TRBV5-1 and TRBJ1-3, with a tentative D call TRBD1 (6 bases). CDR3 length equals 14 residues. Deletions cut 0 bases from V and 6 bases from J, with 10 bases between. From germline, CDR1 is SGHRS and CDR2 YFSETQ. The CDR3 sequence is CASSLGGQQNTIYF. The CDR3 coding sequence is TGCGCCAGCAGCTTGGGTGGACAGCAAAACACCATATATTTT.

This sequence joins TRBV15 and TRBJ2-2; the match to TRBD1 covers 12 bases. The CDR3 extends over 15 amino acids. With 5 bases clipped from V and 5 bases from J, the junction kept 3 bases outside the gene matches. The germline V gene encodes CDR1 LNHNV and CDR2 YYDKDF (reference sequence). CDR3 nucleotides: TGTGCCACCAGCGCGGGACAGGGGGCAACCGGGGAGCTGTTTTTT. Translating it yields CATSAGQGATGELFF.

This rearrangement joins TRBV15 to TRBJ2-7; 10 positions agree with TRBD1. This CDR3 is 15 amino acids long. CDR1 is LNHNV and CDR2 is YYDKDF in the germline V gene (reference sequence). Losses at the gene ends were 0 bases for V and 4 bases for J; bases not matched to a gene: 3. The CDR3 DNA is TGTGCCACCAGCAGAGAGACAGGGGGCTCGTACGAGCAGTACTTC. The encoded protein is CATSRETGGSYEQYF.

This clone was seen just once. The chain uses TRBV5-1 and TRBJ2-5; 9 nucleotides match TRBD2. The V segment lost 0 bases and the J segment 1 base; nucleotides outside the gene matches: 10. The CDR3 totals 18 residues. Germline CDR1 reads SGHRS; CDR2 reads YFSETQ. CDR3 protein: CASSLASVSGGSQETQYF. The CDR3 DNA sequence: TGCGCCAGCAGCTTGGCTTCTGTCAGCGGGGGGTCCCAAGAGACCCAGTACTTC.